A single sample gave rise to the 2 T cell receptor beta chains below, sequenced in a study of regulatory T cells in long-lasting Graves disease. This sample's time point: persistent/refractory GD, antithyroid drugs over 5 years with positive TRAb. From PBMCs, RNA was extracted and then used to make the TCR library. To make TCR beta libraries, researchers used iRepertoire HTBI primers and Arm-PCR of CDR3 regions. TCRdb passed the multiplex PCR reads through MiXCR, listing each CDR3 protein once. Of 300,000 or so distinct CDR3 sequences in the sample, around 20% were seen once. The sample was peripheral blood mononuclear cells (PBMCs), taken when the disease was refractory, from a patient treated with antithyroid drugs. The receptors here all came from a female donor with Graves disease.

V and J are TRBV12-3 or TRBV12-4 and TRBJ1-2; D is unclear. V gave up 0 bases and J gave up 0 bases, with 11 bases separating them. The CDR3 runs to 16 residues. As DNA, the CDR3 is TGTGCCAGCAGTTTAGCGCTGGAACGACCTAACTATGGCTACACCTTC. Protein product: CASSLALERPNYGYTF.

This clonotype has at least ten counts. V gene TRBV11-2 combines with J gene TRBJ2-2; D is perhaps TRBD1 or TRBD2 (6 bases each). The CDR3 covers 14 residues. The germline CDR1 and CDR2 sequences are SGHAT and FQNNGV. The V and J ends lost 4 bases and 7 bases respectively, with 13 bases between them. The CDR3 DNA reads TGTGCCAGCAGCTATCACAGGGAGGTCGGGGAGCTGTTTTTT. This sequence encodes CASSYHREVGELFF.